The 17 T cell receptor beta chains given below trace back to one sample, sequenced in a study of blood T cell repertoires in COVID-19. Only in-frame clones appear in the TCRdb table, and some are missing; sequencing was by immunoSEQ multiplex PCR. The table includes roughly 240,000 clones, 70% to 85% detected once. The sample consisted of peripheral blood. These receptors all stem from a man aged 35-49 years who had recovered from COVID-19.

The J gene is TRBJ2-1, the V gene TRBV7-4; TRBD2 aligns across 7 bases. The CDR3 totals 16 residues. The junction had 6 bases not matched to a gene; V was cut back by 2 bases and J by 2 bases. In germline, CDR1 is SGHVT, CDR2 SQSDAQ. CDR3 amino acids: CASSLLGLAAYNEQFF. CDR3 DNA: TGTGCCAGCAGCTTACTTGGTCTAGCGGCCTACAATGAGCAGTTCTTC. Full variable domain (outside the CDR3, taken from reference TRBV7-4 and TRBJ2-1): GAGVSQSPRYKVAKRGRDVALRCDSISGHVTLYWYRQTLGQGSEVLTYSQSDAQRDKSGRPSGRFSAERPERSVSTLKIQRTEQGDSAVYLCASSLLGLAAYNEQFFGPGTRLTVL.

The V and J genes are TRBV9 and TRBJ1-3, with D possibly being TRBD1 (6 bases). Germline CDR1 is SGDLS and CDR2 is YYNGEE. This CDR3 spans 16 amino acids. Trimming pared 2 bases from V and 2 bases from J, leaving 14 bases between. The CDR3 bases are TGTGCCAGCAGCGTGTCTGGACAGTCCGCTGGAAACACCATATATTTT. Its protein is CASSVSGQSAGNTIYF. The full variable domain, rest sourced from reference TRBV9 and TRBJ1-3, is DSGVTQTPKHLITATGQRVTLRCSPRSGDLSVYWYQQSLDQGLQFLIQYYNGEERAKGNILERFSAQQFPDLHSELNLSSLELGDSALYFCASSVSGQSAGNTIYFGEGSWLTVV.

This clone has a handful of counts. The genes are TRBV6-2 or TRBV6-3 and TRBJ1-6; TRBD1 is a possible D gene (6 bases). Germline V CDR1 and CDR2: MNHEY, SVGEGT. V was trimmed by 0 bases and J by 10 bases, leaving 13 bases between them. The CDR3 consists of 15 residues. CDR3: CASSYSSGVTSPLHF. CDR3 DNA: TGTGCCAGCAGTTACTCTTCAGGGGTGACATCACCCCTCCACTTT.

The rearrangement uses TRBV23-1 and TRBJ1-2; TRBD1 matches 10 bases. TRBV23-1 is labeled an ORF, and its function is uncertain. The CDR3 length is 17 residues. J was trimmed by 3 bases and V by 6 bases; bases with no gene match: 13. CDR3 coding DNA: TGCGCCAGCAGCCAGCTTAATCCCGGGACAGGGGACTATGGCTACACCTTC. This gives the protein CASSQLNPGTGDYGYTF.

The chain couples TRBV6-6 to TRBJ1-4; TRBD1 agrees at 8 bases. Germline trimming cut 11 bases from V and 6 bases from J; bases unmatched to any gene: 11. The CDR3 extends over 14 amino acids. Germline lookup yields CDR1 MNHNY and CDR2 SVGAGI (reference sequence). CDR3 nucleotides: TGTGCCGGAAAAAGGACAGGGCGGGATGAAAAACTGTTTTTT. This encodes CAGKRTGRDEKLFF.

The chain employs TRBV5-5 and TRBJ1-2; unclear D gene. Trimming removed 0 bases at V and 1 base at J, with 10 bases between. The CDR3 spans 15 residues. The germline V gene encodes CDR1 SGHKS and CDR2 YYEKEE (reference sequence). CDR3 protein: CASSLEIGVNYGYTF. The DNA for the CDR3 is TGTGCCAGCAGCTTGGAGATCGGGGTTAACTATGGCTACACCTTC.

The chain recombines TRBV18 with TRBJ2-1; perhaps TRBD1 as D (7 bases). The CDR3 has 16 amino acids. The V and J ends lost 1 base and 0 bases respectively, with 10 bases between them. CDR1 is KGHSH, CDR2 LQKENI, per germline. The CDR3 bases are TGTGCCAGCTCACCACGGCGGGACAGCTCCTACAATGAGCAGTTCTTC. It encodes CASSPRRDSSYNEQFF.

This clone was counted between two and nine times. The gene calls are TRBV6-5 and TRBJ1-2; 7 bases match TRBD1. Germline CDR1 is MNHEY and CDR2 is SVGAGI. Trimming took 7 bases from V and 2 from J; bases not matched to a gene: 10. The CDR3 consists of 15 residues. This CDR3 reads CASTRDRARNYGYTF. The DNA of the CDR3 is TGTGCCAGCACCAGAGACAGGGCAAGGAACTATGGCTACACCTTC.

In nucleotides, the CDR3 is TGCGCCAGCAGCCCGGGTCAATCCAGGGTCGACGAGCAGTACTTC. It encodes CASSPGQSRVDEQYF. The V and J genes are TRBV5-1 and TRBJ2-7; a weak D match, TRBD1 (5 bases). The V and J ends lost 4 bases and 5 bases respectively, with 19 bases between them. From germline, CDR1 is SGHRS and CDR2 YFSETQ. The CDR3 totals 15 residues. The full variable domain, with the rest looked up from reference TRBV5-1 and TRBJ2-7, is KAGVTQTPRYLIKTRGQQVTLSCSPISGHRSVSWYQQTPGQGLQFLFEYFSETQRNKGNFPGRFSGRQFSNSRSEMNVSTLELGDSALYLCASSPGQSRVDEQYFGPGTRLTVT.

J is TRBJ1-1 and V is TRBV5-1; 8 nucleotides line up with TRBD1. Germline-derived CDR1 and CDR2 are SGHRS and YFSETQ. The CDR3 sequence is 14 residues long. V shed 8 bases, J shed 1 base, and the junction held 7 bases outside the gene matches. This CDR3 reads CASKDRVRNTEAFF. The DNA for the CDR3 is TGCGCCAGTAAGGACAGGGTGAGGAACACTGAAGCTTTCTTT.

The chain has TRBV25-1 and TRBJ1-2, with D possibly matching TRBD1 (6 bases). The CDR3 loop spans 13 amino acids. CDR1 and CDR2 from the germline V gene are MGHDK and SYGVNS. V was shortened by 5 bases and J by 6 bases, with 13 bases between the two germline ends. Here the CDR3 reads CASSPGGDDGYTF. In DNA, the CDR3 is TGTGCCAGCAGTCCTGGGGGCGACGATGGCTACACCTTC.

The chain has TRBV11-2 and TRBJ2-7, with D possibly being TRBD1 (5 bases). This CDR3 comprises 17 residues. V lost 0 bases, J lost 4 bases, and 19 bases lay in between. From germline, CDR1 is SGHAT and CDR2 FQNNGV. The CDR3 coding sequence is TGTGCCAGCAGCTTAGATCACAGGCCTAACGAAGATTACGAGCAGTACTTC. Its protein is CASSLDHRPNEDYEQYF.

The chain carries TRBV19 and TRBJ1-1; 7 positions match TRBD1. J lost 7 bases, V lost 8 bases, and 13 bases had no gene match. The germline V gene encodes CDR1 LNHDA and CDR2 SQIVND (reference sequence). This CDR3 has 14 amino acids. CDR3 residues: CASGLVQGGVEAFF. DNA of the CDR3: TGTGCCAGTGGCCTGGTCCAGGGGGGAGTTGAAGCTTTCTTT.

CDR3 coding DNA: TGTGCCAGCAGCACCGGGACAGGCGGAAACACCATATATTTT. Translated, it gives CASSTGTGGNTIYF. The J gene is TRBJ1-3, the V gene TRBV7-9; 8 bases align to TRBD1. The CDR3 spans 14 residues. Germline assignment: CDR1 SEHNR and CDR2 FQNEAQ (reference sequence). Germline trimming cut 5 bases from V and 4 bases from J; bases unmatched to any gene: 4. Using reference TRBV7-9 and TRBJ1-3 for the parts outside the CDR3, the full variable domain is DTGVSQNPRHKITKRGQNVTFRCDPISEHNRLYWYRQTLGQGPEFLTYFQNEAQLEKSRLLSDRFSAERPKGSFSTLEIQRTEQGDSAMYLCASSTGTGGNTIYFGEGSWLTVV.

CDR3 DNA sequence: TGTGCCAGCAGTGAGCATGGCGGCGGTGAAGCTTTCTTT. Translated: CASSEHGGGEAFF. This chain joins TRBV6-1 and TRBJ1-1; D unclear. Trimming shortened V by 3 bases and J by 7 bases, and 12 bases separated the two germline ends. The CDR3 extends over 13 amino acids. The germline gives CDR1 MNHNS, CDR2 SASEGT.

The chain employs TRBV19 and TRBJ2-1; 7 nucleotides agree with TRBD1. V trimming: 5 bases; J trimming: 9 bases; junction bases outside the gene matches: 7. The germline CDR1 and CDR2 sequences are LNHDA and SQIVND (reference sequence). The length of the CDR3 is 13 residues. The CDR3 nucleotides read TGTGCCAGTAGTCTCAACAGGGGCACTGAGCAGTTCTTC. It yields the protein CASSLNRGTEQFF.

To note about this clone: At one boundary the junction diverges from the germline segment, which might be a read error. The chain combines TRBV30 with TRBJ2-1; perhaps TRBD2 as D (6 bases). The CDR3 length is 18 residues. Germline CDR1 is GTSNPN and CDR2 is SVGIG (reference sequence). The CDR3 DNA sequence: TGTGCCTGGACCCCATACTTCCGAAGGGGACTCTCCAACAATGAGCAGTTCTTC. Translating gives CAWTPYFRRGLSNNEQFF.